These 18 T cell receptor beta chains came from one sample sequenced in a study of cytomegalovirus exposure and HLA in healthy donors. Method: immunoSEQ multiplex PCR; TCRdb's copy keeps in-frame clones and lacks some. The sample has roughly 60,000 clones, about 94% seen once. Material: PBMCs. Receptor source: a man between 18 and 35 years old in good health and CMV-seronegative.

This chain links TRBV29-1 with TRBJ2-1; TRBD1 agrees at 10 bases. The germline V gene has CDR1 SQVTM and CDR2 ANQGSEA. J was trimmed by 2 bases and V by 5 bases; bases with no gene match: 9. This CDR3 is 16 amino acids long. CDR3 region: CSVFRGQGGTYNEQFF. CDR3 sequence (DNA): TGCAGCGTTTTCCGAGGACAGGGGGGAACCTACAATGAGCAGTTCTTC.

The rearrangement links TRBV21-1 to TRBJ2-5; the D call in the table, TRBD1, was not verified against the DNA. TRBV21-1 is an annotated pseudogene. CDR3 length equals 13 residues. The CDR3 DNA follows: TGTGCCAGCAGGACCGGGACAGTGGAGACCCAGTACTTC. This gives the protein CASRTGTVETQYF.

CDR3 amino acids: CASSRPSGDYGYTF. DNA for the CDR3: TGTGCCAGCAGCCGTCCCTCCGGGGACTATGGCTACACCTTC. The V and J genes are TRBV7-2 and TRBJ1-2; D remains unclear. Germline CDR1 SGHTA, CDR2 FQGNSA. The V end was cut by 5 bases, the J end by 3 bases, with 13 bases between. The CDR3 has 14 residues.

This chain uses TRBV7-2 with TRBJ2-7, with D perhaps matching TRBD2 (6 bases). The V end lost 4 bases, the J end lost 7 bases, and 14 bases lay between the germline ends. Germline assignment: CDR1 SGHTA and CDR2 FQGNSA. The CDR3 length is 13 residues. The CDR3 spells CASSSLTSREQYF. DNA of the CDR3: TGTGCCAGCAGCTCCCTTACTAGCAGGGAGCAGTACTTC.

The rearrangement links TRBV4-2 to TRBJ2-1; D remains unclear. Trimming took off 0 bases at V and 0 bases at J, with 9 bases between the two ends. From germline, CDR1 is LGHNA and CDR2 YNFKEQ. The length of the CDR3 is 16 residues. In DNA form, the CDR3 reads TGTGCCAGCAGCCAAGATGAAGCGTACTCCTACAATGAGCAGTTCTTC. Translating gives CASSQDEAYSYNEQFF.

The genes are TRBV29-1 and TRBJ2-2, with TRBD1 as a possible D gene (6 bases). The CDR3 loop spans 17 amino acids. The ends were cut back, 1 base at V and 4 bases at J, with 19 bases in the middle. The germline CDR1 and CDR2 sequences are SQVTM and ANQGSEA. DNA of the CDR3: TGCAGCGTTGAAGGGGTGTTTCCGGGACACCTCACCGGGGAGCTGTTTTTT. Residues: CSVEGVFPGHLTGELFF.

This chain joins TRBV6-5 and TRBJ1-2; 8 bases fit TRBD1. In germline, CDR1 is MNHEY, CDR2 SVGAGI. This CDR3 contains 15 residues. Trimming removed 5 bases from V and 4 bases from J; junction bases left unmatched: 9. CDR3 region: CASSGTGGDSYGYTF. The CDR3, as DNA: TGTGCCAGCAGTGGGACAGGTGGGGATTCCTATGGCTACACCTTC.

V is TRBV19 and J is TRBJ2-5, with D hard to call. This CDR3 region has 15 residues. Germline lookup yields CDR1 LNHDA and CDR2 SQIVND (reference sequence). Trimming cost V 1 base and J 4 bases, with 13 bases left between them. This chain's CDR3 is CASSIGPQVGETQYF. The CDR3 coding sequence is TGTGCCAGTAGTATAGGCCCCCAGGTGGGAGAGACCCAGTACTTC. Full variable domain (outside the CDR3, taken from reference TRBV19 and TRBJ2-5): DGGITQSPKYLFRKEGQNVTLSCEQNLNHDAMYWYRQDPGQGLRLIYYSQIVNDFQKGDIAEGYSVSREKKESFPLTVTSAQKNPTAFYLCASSIGPQVGETQYFGPGTRLLVL.

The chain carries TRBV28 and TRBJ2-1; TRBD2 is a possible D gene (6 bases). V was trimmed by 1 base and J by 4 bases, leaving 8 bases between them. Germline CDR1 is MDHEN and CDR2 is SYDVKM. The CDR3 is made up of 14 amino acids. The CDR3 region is CASSLYGSYNEQFF. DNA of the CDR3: TGTGCCAGCAGTTTATACGGGAGTTACAATGAGCAGTTCTTC.

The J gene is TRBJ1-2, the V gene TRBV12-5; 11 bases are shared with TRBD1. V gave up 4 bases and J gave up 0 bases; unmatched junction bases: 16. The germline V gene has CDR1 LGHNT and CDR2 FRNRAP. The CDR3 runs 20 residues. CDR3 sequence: CASGSTSKPGTGGTNYGYTF. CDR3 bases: TGTGCTAGTGGTTCCACTTCAAAGCCCGGGACAGGGGGTACTAACTATGGCTACACCTTC.

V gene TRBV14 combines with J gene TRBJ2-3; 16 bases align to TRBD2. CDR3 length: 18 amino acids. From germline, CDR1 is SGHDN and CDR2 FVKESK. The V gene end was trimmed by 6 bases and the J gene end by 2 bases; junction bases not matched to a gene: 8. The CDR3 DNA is TGTGCCAGCAGTCCCGGGACTAGCGGGAGGGAGTACACAGATACGCAGTATTTT. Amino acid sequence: CASSPGTSGREYTDTQYF.

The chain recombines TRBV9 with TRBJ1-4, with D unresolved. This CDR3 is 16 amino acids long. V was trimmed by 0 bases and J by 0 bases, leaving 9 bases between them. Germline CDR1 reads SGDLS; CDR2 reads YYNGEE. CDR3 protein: CASSVGNQATNEKLFF. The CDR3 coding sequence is TGTGCCAGCAGCGTAGGAAACCAGGCAACTAATGAAAAACTGTTTTTT. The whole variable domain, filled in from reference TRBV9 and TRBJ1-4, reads DSGVTQTPKHLITATGQRVTLRCSPRSGDLSVYWYQQSLDQGLQFLIQYYNGEERAKGNILERFSAQQFPDLHSELNLSSLELGDSALYFCASSVGNQATNEKLFFGSGTQLSVL.

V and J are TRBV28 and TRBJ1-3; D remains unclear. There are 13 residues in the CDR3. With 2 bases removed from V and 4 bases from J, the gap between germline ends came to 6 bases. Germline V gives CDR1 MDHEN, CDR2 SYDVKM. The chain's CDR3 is CASSLGLGNTIYF. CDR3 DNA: TGTGCCAGCAGTTTAGGACTCGGAAACACCATATATTTT.

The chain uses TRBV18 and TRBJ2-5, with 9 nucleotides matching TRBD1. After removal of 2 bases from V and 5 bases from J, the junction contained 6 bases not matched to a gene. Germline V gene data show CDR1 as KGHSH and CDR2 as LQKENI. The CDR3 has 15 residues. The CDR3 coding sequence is TGTGCCAGCTCACCAGGGACAGGGATGTTTGAGACCCAGTACTTC. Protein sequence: CASSPGTGMFETQYF.

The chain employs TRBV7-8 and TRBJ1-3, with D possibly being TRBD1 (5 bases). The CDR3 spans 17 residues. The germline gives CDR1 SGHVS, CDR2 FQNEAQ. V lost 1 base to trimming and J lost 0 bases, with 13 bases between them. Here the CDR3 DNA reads TGTGCCAGCAGCTTAGACAGGCCAAAGCTCTCTGGAAACACCATATATTTT. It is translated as CASSLDRPKLSGNTIYF.

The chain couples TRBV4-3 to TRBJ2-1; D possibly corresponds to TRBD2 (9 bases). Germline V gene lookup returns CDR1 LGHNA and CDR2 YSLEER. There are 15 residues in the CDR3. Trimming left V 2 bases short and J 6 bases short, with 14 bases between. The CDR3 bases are TGCGCCAGCAGCCAACTAGCGGGACAGGCCAATGAGCAGTTCTTC. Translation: CASSQLAGQANEQFF.

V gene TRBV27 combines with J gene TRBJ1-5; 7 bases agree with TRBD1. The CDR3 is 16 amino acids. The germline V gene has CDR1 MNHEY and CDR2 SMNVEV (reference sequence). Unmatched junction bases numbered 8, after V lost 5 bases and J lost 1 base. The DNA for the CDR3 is TGTGCCAGCAGTCCAGACAGGGCTGGGAGCAATCAGCCCCAGCATTTT. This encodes CASSPDRAGSNQPQHF.

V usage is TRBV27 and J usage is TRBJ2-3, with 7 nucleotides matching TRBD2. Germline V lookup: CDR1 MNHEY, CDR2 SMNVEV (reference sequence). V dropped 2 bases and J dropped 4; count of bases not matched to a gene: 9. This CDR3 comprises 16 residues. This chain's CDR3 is CASSLDPSGVADTQYF. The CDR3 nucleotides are TGTGCCAGCAGTTTAGATCCTAGCGGCGTTGCAGATACGCAGTATTTT.